A selection of T cell receptor beta chains follows, all from one sample in a study of T cells after yellow fever vaccination. TCRdb called the 5' RACE reads again in MiXCR, with one record for every CDR3 protein. Counted here are approximately 250,000 distinct CDR3 sequences, roughly 3.5% occurring once; the ten biggest clones make up 15% to 20%. This specimen consisted of PBMCs, obtained 15 days after the yellow fever booster vaccination. The receptors originated from a man aged 18 to 29 who received the YFV17D yellow fever vaccine. Each CDR3 is given with its conserved first and last residue. Each record gives: CDR3 length, clone size, V gene, J gene, D gene, CDR3 protein, CDR3 DNA. A D gene is named only where the DNA matches it firmly. For some rows the clone size is stated as once, few or many, or as a class when expanded; others skip it.

>14|many|TRBV12-3/TRBV12-4|TRBJ2-1|.
CASSFQRNYNEQFF
TGTGCCAGCAGTTTTCAGCGTAACTACAATGAGCAGTTCTTC
>10|many|TRBV20-1|TRBJ2-1|.
CSAKDSEQFF
TGCAGTGCTAAAGATAGTGAGCAGTTCTTC
>17|many|TRBV28|TRBJ2-1|.
CASIRTTGSVFYNEQFF
TGTGCCAGCATTAGGACAACAGGGTCAGTGTTCTACAATGAGCAGTTCTTC
>13|many|TRBV5-1|TRBJ2-5|.
CASSRWTLETQYF
TGCGCCAGCAGCCGGTGGACTCTAGAGACCCAGTACTTC
>13|many|TRBV10-3|TRBJ2-5|TRBD1
CAISEQGEETQYF
TGTGCCATCAGTGAACAGGGGGAAGAGACCCAGTACTTC
>13|many|TRBV12-3/TRBV12-4|TRBJ1-6|.
CASTPIGDSPLHF
TGTGCCAGCACCCCCATCGGGGATTCACCCCTCCACTTT
>11|many|TRBV7-2|TRBJ1-2|.
CASSPDHGYTF
TGTGCCAGCAGCCCGGACCATGGCTACACCTTC
>14|.|TRBV20-1|TRBJ1-5|.
CTTRRGPVYQPQHF
TGCACTACGAGGAGGGGCCCTGTCTATCAGCCCCAGCATTTT
>14|many|TRBV3-1|TRBJ1-2|.
CASSRTGRHYGYTF
TGTGCCAGCAGCCGAACGGGCCGGCACTATGGCTACACCTTC
>13|.|TRBV20-1|TRBJ2-5|.
CSAWGRVGETQYF
TGCAGTGCTTGGGGGCGGGTGGGAGAGACCCAGTACTTC
>13|many|TRBV6-5|TRBJ1-2|.
CASSPREEYGYTF
TGTGCCAGCAGCCCCCGGGAGGAGTATGGCTACACCTTC
>15|.|TRBV27|TRBJ2-1|.
CASTKGGVHYNEQFF
TGTGCCAGCACCAAAGGAGGGGTTCACTACAATGAGCAGTTCTTC
>14|many|TRBV30|TRBJ2-2|.
CAWRYLTNTGELFF
TGTGCCTGGAGGTACCTCACGAACACCGGGGAGCTGTTTTTT
>13|many|TRBV9|TRBJ2-3|.
CASSVAFTDTQYF
TGTGCCAGCAGCGTAGCTTTCACAGATACGCAGTATTTT
>14|many|TRBV4-1|TRBJ1-1|.
CASSQGEMNTEAFF
TGCGCCAGCAGCCAGGGTGAGATGAACACTGAAGCTTTCTTT
>16|many|TRBV20-1|TRBJ2-5|TRBD1
CSARDQPRGPQETQYF
TGCAGTGCTAGAGATCAACCCAGGGGGCCTCAAGAGACCCAGTACTTC
>14|many|TRBV12-3/TRBV12-4|TRBJ1-1|TRBD1
CASSLAGTALEAFF
TGTGCCAGCAGTTTAGCTGGGACAGCGCTTGAAGCTTTCTTT
>14|many|TRBV12-3/TRBV12-4|TRBJ2-1|.
CASGPRGSYNEQFF
TGTGCCAGCGGCCCCAGGGGCTCCTACAATGAGCAGTTCTTC
>16|many|TRBV5-1|TRBJ1-3|TRBD1
CASSVPDRSEGNTIYF
TGCGCCAGCAGCGTACCGGACAGGTCGGAGGGTAACACCATATATTTT
>15|many|TRBV4-3|TRBJ2-3|.
CASSQDPSRADTQYF
TGCGCCAGCAGCCAAGATCCCTCTAGAGCAGATACGCAGTATTTT
>13|many|TRBV5-1|TRBJ2-5|.
CASSFTGLETQYF
TGCGCCAGCAGCTTTACGGGGTTGGAGACCCAGTACTTC
>14|many|TRBV7-8|TRBJ1-5|.
CASSRDTSDQPQHF
TGTGCCAGCAGTCGGGACACCTCGGATCAGCCCCAGCATTTT
>14|many|TRBV2|TRBJ2-5|.
CASSVFGGQETQYF
TGTGCCAGCAGTGTTTTCGGGGGGCAGGAGACCCAGTACTTC
>12|many|TRBV7-9|TRBJ2-5|.
CASRPAGETQYF
TGTGCCAGCAGGCCTGCGGGGGAGACCCAGTACTTC
>13|many|TRBV20-1|TRBJ1-2|TRBD1
CSARGTGDYGYTF
TGCAGTGCTAGGGGGACAGGGGACTATGGCTACACCTTC
>15|many|TRBV15|TRBJ1-1|TRBD1
CATSSDRVMNTEAFF
TGTGCCACCAGCAGTGACAGGGTGATGAACACTGAAGCTTTCTTT
>13|many|TRBV18|TRBJ2-2|TRBD1
CASSTTGAGELFF
TGTGCCAGCTCAACGACAGGGGCCGGGGAGCTGTTTTTT
>16|many|TRBV7-2|TRBJ2-1|TRBD1
CASSLSPGTGDNEQFF
TGTGCCAGCAGCTTATCGCCCGGGACAGGGGACAATGAGCAGTTCTTC
>14|many|TRBV10-3|TRBJ2-3|.
CAMQGSFSTDTLYF
TGTGCCATGCAGGGTTCCTTTAGCACAGATACGCTGTATTTT
>18|many|TRBV20-1|TRBJ2-7|.
CSARDRSTEQILPYEQYF
TGCAGTGCTAGAGATCGTTCAACAGAGCAAATTCTTCCATACGAGCAGTACTTC
>14|many|TRBV12-3/TRBV12-4|TRBJ2-7|.
CASSLSRGRAEQYF
TGTGCCAGCAGCTTGTCCCGAGGAAGGGCCGAGCAGTACTTC
>15|many|TRBV29-1|TRBJ2-3|.
CSVDSNSLSTDTQYF
TGCAGCGTTGATTCGAACAGCCTTAGCACAGATACGCAGTATTTT
>15|many|TRBV20-1|TRBJ1-1|TRBD1
CSARDLYRGNTEAFF
TGCAGTGCTAGGGATCTATACAGGGGAAACACTGAAGCTTTCTTT
>14|many|TRBV6-2/TRBV6-3|TRBJ1-5|TRBD1
CASRSDRGAQPQHF
TGTGCCAGCAGGTCCGACAGGGGAGCTCAGCCCCAGCATTTT
>15|many|TRBV7-9|TRBJ2-1|.
CASSSPLKGDNEQFF
TGTGCCAGCAGCTCGCCCCTCAAAGGGGACAATGAGCAGTTCTTC
>14|many|TRBV2|TRBJ1-5|.
CASSEGLSNQPQHF
TGTGCCAGCAGTGAAGGTCTTAGCAATCAGCCCCAGCATTTT
>11|many|TRBV5-1|TRBJ1-2|.
CASSSGERYTF
TGCGCCAGCAGCTCGGGGGAGAGGTACACCTTC
>15|many|TRBV6-6|TRBJ2-2|.
CASSYAGGDTGELFF
TGTGCCAGCAGTTACGCCGGGGGCGACACCGGGGAGCTGTTTTTT
>15|many|TRBV9|TRBJ1-3|.
CASSEGRYSGNTIYF
TGTGCCAGCAGCGAGGGACGGTACTCTGGAAACACCATATATTTT